A selection of T cell receptor beta chains follows, all from one sample in a study of cytomegalovirus exposure and HLA in healthy donors. The table came from immunoSEQ multiplex PCR; TCRdb's copy has only in-frame clones and leaves some out. The repertoire holds approximately 130,000 clones, with more than 70% as singletons. The material sequenced was PBMCs. The receptors come from a young woman in good health and CMV-seropositive. Both conserved end residues are part of each CDR3. Each record gives: D gene, V gene, clone size, J gene, CDR3 protein, CDR3 DNA. A D gene is named only where the DNA matches it firmly. The size of a clone is reported for some rows only, either as once, few or many, or as a class for expanded clones.

>TRBD2|TRBV11-2|.|TRBJ2-7
CASSLDPGTSYEQYF
TGTGCCAGCAGCTTAGATCCCGGGACTAGCTACGAGCAGTACTTC
>.|TRBV10-2|.|TRBJ2-1
CASRGAGQFF
TGCGCCAGCAGGGGGGCTGGGCAGTTCTTC
>.|TRBV6-5|.|TRBJ1-1
CASSYSWTVNTEAFF
TGTGCCAGCAGTTACTCGTGGACAGTGAACACTGAGGCTTTCTTT
>.|TRBV7-6|.|TRBJ2-1
CASSLGGGLQFF
TGTGCCAGCAGCTTAGGGGGCGGCCTACAGTTCTTC
>.|TRBV5-1|.|TRBJ2-1
CASSISGRQFF
TGCGCCAGCAGCATTAGCGGTAGGCAGTTCTTC
>TRBD2|TRBV9|.|TRBJ2-1
CASSVGTSGGASEQFF
TGTGCCAGCAGCGTCGGGACTAGCGGGGGGGCGAGTGAGCAGTTCTTC
>.|TRBV2|.|TRBJ2-3
CATVLTSTDTQYF
TGTGCCACAGTACTAACTAGCACAGATACGCAGTATTTT
>.|TRBV7-9|.|TRBJ1-1
CASSLPSSTEAFF
TGTGCCAGCAGCTTACCGAGTAGCACTGAAGCTTTCTTT
>.|TRBV6-5|.|TRBJ1-1
CASSYSAGVSTEAFF
TGTGCCAGCAGTTACTCGGCAGGGGTGAGCACTGAAGCTTTCTTT
>TRBD1|TRBV4-1|.|TRBJ1-4
CASSHPGTGEEKLFF
TGCGCCAGCAGCCACCCCGGGACAGGGGAGGAAAAACTGTTTTTT
>.|TRBV10-3|.|TRBJ1-2
CAISESPGVTDGYTF
TGTGCCATCAGTGAGTCCCCAGGGGTCACGGATGGCTACACCTTC
>.|TRBV28|.|TRBJ2-1
CAGSEGWNEQFF
TGTGCCGGCTCGGAGGGATGGAATGAGCAGTTCTTC
>TRBD1|TRBV2|.|TRBJ1-1
CASSQQGGEEAFF
TGTGCCAGCAGTCAACAGGGGGGCGAGGAAGCTTTCTTT
>.|TRBV2|.|TRBJ1-1
CASSEVGGSEAFF
TGTGCCAGCAGTGAAGTCGGGGGATCCGAAGCTTTCTTT
>.|TRBV7-6|once|TRBJ1-1
CASSLVGGIDTEAFF
TGTGCCAGCAGCTTAGTAGGAGGGATTGACACTGAAGCTTTCTTT
>.|TRBV2|.|TRBJ1-5
CASSVGGLGNQPQHF
TGTGCCAGCAGTGTTGGAGGGCTCGGCAATCAGCCCCAGCATTTT
>TRBD1|TRBV27|.|TRBJ1-2
CASSLDPGQGAWGYTF
TGTGCCAGCAGTTTAGACCCGGGACAGGGGGCCTGGGGCTACACCTTC
>TRBD1|TRBV5-6|.|TRBJ1-1
CASSSGTGLEAFF
TGTGCCAGCAGCTCTGGGACAGGACTTGAAGCTTTCTTT
>.|TRBV19|once|TRBJ1-6
CASSRVEVQYNSPLHF
TGTGCCAGTAGTCGGGTAGAGGTACAATATAATTCACCCCTCCACTTT
>TRBD1|TRBV5-6|.|TRBJ1-2
CASSVLPRQGNYGYTF
TGTGCCAGCAGCGTCCTGCCCCGACAGGGAAACTATGGCTACACCTTC
>TRBD1|TRBV6-5|.|TRBJ2-5
CASSYSTGGAETQYF
TGTGCCAGCAGTTACTCTACAGGGGGCGCGGAGACCCAGTACTTC
>.|TRBV5-1|.|TRBJ1-2
CASNAGSSFSEGYTF
TGCGCCAGCAACGCGGGGTCATCTTTTTCCGAAGGCTACACCTTC
>TRBD2|TRBV5-1|.|TRBJ2-7
CASSLEAGGYEQYF
TGCGCCAGCAGCTTGGAAGCGGGGGGCTACGAGCAGTACTTC
>.|TRBV7-9|.|TRBJ1-6
CASREENNSPLHF
TGTGCCAGCCGTGAGGAAAATAATTCACCCCTCCACTTT
>TRBD1|TRBV27|.|TRBJ2-1
CASTRDRAYNEQFF
TGTGCCAGCACACGGGACAGGGCCTACAATGAGCAGTTCTTC
>.|TRBV11-2|.|TRBJ1-1
CASSLSVSTEAFF
TGTGCCAGCAGCTTAAGTGTCAGCACTGAAGCTTTCTTT
>TRBD1|TRBV5-1|.|TRBJ1-4
CASCLGTANEKLFF
TGCGCCAGCTGCCTCGGGACAGCTAATGAAAAACTGTTTTTT
>.|TRBV5-8|.|TRBJ1-1
CASSLGHRDTEAFF
TGTGCCAGCAGCTTGGGCCACAGGGACACTGAAGCTTTCTTT
>.|TRBV15|.|TRBJ2-4
CATSGLDIQYF
TGTGCCACCAGCGGGCTGGACATTCAGTACTTC
>.|TRBV6-1|.|TRBJ1-1
CASSAFGAANTEAFF
TGTGCCAGCAGTGCCTTTGGGGCCGCGAACACTGAAGCTTTCTTT
>TRBD1|TRBV7-7|.|TRBJ2-5
CASSRQGRGTQYF
TGTGCTAGCAGCCGACAGGGCAGGGGGACCCAGTACTTC